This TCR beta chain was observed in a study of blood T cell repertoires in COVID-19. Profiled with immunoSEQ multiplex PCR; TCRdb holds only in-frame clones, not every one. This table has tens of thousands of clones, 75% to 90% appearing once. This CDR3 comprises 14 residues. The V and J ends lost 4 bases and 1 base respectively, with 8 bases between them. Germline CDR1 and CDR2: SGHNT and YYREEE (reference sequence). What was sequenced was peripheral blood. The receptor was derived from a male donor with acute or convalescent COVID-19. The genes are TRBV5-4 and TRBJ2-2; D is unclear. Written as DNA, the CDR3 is TGTGCCAGCAGCCCGTCCCGGAACACCGGGGAGCTGTTTTTT. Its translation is CASSPSRNTGELFF.